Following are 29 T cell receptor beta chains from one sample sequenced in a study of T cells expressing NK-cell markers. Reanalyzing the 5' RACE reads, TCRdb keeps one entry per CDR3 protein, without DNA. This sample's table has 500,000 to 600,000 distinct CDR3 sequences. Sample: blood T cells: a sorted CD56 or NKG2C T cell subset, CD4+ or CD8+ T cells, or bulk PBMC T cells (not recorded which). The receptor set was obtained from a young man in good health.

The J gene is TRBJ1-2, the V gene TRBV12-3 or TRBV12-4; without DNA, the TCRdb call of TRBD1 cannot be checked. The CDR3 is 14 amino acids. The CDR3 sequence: CASSPTGTYYGYTF.

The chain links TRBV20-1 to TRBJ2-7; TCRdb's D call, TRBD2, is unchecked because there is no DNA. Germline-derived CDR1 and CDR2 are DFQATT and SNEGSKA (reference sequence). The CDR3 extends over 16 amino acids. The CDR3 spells CSASRDSGIPSYEQYF.

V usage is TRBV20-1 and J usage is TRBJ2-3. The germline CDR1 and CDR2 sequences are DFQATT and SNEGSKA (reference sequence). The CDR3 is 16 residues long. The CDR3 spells CSARDRPGIRTDTQYF.

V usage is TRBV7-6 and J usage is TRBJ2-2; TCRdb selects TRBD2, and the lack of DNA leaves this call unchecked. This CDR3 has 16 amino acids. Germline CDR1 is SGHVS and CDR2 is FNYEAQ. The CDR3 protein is CASSLVVWARTGELFF.

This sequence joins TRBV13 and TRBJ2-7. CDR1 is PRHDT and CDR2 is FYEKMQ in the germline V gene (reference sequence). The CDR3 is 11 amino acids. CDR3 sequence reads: CASSISTRVYF.

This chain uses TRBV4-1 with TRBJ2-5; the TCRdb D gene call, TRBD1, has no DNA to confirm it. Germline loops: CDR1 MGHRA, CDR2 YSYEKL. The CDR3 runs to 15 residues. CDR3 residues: CASSHPGQGKETQYF.

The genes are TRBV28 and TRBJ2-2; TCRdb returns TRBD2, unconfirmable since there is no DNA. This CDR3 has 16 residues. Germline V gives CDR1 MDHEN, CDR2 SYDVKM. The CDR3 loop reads CASSFVAGGMTGELFF.

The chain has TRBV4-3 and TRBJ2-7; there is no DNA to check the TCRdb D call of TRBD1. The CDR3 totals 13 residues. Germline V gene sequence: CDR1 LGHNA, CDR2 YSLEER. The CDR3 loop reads CASSPGRNYEQYF.

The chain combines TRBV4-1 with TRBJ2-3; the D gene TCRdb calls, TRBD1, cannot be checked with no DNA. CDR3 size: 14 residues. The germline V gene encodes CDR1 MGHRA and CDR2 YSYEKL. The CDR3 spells CASSLDKSTDTQYF.

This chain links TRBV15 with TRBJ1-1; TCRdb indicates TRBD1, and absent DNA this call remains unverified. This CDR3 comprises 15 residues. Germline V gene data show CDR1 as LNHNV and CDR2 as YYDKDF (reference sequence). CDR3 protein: CATSSAAPGIGEAFF.

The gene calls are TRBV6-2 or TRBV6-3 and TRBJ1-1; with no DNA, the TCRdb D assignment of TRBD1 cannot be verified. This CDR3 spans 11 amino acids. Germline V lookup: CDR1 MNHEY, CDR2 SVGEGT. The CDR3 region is CASATGTEAFF.

The CDR3 sequence is CSAEPAGGKTQYF. V and J are TRBV20-1 and TRBJ2-5; TCRdb indicates TRBD2, and absent DNA this call remains unverified. Germline CDR1 and CDR2: DFQATT and SNEGSKA (reference sequence). The CDR3 covers 13 residues.

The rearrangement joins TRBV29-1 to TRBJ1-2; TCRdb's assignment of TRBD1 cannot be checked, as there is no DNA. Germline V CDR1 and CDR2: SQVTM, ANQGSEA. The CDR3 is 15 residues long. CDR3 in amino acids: CSVEVGEGARYGYTF.

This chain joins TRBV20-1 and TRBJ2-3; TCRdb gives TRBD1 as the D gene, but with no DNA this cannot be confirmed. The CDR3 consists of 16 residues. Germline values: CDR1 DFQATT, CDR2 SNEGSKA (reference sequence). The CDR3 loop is CSAQYTGFGGTDTQYF.

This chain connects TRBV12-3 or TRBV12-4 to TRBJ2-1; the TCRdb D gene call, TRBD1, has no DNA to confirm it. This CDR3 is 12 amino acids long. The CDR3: CASSSDQGEQFF.

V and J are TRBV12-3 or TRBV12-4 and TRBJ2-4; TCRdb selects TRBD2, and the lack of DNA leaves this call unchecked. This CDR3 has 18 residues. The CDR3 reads CASSPSRGRAFGKNIQYF.

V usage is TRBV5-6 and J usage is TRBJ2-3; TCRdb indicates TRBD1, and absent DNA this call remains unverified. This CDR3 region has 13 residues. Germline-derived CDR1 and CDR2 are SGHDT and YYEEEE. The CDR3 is CASSSGPGDTQYF.

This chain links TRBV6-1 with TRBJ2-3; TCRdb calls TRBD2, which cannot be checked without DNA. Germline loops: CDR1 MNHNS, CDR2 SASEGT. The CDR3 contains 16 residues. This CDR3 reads CASTTGDRSTTDTQYF.

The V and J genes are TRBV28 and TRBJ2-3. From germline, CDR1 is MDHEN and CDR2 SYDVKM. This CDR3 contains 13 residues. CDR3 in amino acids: CASSFYSVDTQYF.

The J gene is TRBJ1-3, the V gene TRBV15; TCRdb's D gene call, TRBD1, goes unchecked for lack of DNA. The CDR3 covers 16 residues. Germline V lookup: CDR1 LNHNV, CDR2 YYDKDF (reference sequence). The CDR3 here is CATSRARRGVGNTIYF. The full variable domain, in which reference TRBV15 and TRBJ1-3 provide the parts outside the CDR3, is DAMVIQNPRYQVTQFGKPVTLSCSQTLNHNVMYWYQQKSSQAPKLLFHYYDKDFNNEADTPDNFQSRRPNTSFCFLDIRSPGLGDTAMYLCATSRARRGVGNTIYFGEGSWLTVV.

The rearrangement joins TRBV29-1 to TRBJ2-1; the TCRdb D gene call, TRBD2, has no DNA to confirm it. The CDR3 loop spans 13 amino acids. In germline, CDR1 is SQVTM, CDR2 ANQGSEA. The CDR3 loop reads CSGGAARYNEQFF.

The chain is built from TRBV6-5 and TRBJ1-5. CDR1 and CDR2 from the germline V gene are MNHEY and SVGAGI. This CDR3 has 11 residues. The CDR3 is CASGDNQPQHF.

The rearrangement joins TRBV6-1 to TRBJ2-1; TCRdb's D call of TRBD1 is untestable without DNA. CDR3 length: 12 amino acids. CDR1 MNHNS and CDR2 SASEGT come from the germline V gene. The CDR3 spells CASRSGFNEQFF.

CDR3 residues: CASSLAQYGAPGYTF. The genes are TRBV7-9 and TRBJ1-2; the D gene TCRdb calls, TRBD1, cannot be checked with no DNA. Germline lookup yields CDR1 SEHNR and CDR2 FQNEAQ (reference sequence). The CDR3 extends over 15 amino acids.

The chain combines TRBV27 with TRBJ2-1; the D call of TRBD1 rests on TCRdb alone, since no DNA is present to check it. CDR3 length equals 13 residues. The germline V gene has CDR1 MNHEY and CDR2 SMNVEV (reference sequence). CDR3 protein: CASRGTGRVEQFF.

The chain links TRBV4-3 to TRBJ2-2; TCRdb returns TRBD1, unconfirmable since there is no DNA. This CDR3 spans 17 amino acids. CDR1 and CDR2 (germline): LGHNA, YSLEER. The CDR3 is CASSQEKVRGATGELFF.

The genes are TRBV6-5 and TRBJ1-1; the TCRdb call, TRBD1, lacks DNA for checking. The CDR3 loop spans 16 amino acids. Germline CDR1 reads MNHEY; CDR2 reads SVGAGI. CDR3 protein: CASSYSSGQGRTEAFF.

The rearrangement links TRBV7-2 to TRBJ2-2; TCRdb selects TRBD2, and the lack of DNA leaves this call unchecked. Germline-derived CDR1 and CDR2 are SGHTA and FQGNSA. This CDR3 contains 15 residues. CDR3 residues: CASSLELAGAGELFF.

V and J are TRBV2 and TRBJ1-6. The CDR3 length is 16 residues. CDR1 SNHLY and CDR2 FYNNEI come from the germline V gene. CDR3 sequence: CASSPAAFTYNSPLHF.